This paragraph reports one T cell receptor beta chain. Its antigen is as yet unknown. This sample is part of a study of shared clonotypes between healthy human individuals. Study results and limitations: Naive subsets usually exceeded memory subsets in estimated richness.

Naive CD8 cells comprised CD45RO-negative, CCR7-positively selected cells, excluding terminally differentiated effector memory CD45RA+ cells. Assay used: immunoSEQ multiplex PCR; TCRdb lists only in-frame clones, some missing. The profile shows around 1.9 million clones, 85% to 95% of them singletons. Germline CDR1 and CDR2: SGDLS and YYNGEE. V gave up 0 bases and J gave up 3 bases, with 16 bases separating them. The CDR3 is 18 amino acids. Sequenced input: naive CD8+ T cells from PBMCs. This clonotype was obtained from a man between 18 and 35 years old in good health. Some clones in this sample may be carry-over from other donors' samples. The rearrangement links TRBV9 to TRBJ2-6, with D unresolved. This CDR3 reads CASSVEWGSSGGANVLTF. CDR3 sequence (DNA): TGTGCCAGCAGCGTAGAATGGGGTTCCTCCGGTGGGGCCAACGTCCTGACTTTC.